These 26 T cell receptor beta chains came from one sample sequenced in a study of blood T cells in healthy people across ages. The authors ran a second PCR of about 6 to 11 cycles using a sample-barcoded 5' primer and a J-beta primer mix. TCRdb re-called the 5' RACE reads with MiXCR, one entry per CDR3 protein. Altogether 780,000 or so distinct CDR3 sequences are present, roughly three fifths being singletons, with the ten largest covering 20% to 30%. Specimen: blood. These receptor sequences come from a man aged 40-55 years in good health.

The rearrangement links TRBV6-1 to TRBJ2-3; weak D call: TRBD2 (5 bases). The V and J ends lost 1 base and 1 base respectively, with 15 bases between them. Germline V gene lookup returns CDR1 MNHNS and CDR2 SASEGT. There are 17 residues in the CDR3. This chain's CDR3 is CASSEEGSLGGTDTQYF. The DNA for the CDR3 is TGTGCCAGCAGTGAAGAGGGATCCCTGGGAGGCACAGATACGCAGTATTTT.

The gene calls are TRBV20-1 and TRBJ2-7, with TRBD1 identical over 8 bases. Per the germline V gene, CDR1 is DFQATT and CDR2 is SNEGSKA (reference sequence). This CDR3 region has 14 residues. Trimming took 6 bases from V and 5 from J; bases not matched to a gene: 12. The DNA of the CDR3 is TGCAGTGCCGTGTGGGACAGGATTACTAACGAGCAGTACTTC. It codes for CSAVWDRITNEQYF.

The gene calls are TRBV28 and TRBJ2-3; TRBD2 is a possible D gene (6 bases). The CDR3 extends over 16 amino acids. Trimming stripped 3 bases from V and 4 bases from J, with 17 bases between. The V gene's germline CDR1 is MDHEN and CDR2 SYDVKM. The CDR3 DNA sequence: TGTGCCAGCAGTTTCCCTGCCGCGACGGGGGCAGATACGCAGTATTTT. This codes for CASSFPAATGADTQYF.

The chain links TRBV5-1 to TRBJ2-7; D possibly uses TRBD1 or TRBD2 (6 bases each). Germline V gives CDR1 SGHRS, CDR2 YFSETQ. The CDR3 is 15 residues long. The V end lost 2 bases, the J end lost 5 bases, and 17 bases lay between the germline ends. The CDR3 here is CASSFGGGGTDEQYF. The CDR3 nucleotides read TGCGCCAGCAGCTTTGGAGGAGGGGGAACGGACGAGCAGTACTTC.

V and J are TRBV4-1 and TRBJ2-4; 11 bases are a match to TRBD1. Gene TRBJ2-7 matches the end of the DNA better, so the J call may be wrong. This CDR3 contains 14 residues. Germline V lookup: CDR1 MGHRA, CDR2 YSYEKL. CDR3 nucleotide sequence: TGCGCCAGCAGCCGGACAGGGGGCATAATCGAGCAGTACTTC. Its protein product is CASSRTGGIIEQYF.

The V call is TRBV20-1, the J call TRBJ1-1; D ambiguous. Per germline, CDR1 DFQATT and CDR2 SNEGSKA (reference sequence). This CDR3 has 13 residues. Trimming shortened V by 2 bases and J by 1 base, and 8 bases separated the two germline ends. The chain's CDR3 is CSARPDTNTEAFF. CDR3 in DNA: TGCAGTGCTAGACCAGATACGAACACTGAAGCTTTCTTT.

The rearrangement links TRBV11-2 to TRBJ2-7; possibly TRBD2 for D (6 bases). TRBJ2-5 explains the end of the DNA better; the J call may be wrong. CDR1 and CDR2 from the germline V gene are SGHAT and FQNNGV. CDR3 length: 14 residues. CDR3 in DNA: TGTGCCACCGAGGAGGGTGGGTTCGGGGAGACCCAGTACTTC. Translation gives CATEEGGFGETQYF.

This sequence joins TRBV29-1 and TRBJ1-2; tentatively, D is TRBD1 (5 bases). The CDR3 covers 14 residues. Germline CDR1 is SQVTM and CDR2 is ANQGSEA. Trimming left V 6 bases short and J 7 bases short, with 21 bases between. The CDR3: CSVGTGTVTIGYTF. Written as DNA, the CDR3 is TGCAGCGTCGGAACCGGGACGGTCACTATTGGCTACACCTTC. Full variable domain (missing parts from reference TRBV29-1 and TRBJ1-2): SAVISQKPSRDICQRGTSLTIQCQVDSQVTMMFWYRQQPGQSLTLIATANQGSEATYESGFVIDKFPISRPNLTFSTLTVSNMSPEDSSIYLCSVGTGTVTIGYTFGSGTRLTVV.

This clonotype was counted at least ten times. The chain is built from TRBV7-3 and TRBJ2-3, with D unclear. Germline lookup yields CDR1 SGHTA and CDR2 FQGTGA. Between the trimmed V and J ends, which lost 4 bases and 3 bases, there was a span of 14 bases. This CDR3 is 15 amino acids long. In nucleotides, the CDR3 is TGTGCCAGCAGCTCAACCGCTACCCGGACAGATACGCAGTATTTT. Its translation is CASSSTATRTDTQYF.

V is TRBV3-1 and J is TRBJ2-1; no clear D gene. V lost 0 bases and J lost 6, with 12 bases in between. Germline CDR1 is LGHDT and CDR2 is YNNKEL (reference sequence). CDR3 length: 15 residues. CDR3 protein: CASSQEEIAANEQFF. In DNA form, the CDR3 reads TGTGCCAGCAGCCAAGAGGAGATAGCTGCCAATGAGCAGTTCTTC.

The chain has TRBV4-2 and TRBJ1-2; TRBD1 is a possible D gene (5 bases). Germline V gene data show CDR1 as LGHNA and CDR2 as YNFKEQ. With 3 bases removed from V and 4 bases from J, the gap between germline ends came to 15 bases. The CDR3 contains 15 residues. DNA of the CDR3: TGTGCCAGCAGCCAGTCCGCGGACACCTTCTATGGCTACACCTTC. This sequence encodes CASSQSADTFYGYTF.

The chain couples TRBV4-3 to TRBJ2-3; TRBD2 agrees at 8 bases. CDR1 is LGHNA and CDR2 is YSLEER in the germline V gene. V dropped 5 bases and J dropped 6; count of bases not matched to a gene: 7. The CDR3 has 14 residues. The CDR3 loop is CASSGAGDSDTQYF. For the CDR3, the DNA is TGCGCCAGCAGCGGAGCGGGAGACTCCGATACGCAGTATTTT.

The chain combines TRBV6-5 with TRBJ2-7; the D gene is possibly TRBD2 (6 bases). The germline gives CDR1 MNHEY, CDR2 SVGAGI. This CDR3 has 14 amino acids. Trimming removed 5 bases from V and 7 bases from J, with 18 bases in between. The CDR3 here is CASSDVVGSGEQYF. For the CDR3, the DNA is TGTGCCAGCAGTGATGTTGTGGGCAGCGGGGAGCAGTACTTC.

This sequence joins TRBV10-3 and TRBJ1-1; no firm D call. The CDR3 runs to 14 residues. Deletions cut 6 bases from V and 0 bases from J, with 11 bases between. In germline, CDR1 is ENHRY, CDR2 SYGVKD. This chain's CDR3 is CAIRDGLLNTEAFF. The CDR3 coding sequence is TGTGCCATCAGGGACGGACTCCTGAACACTGAAGCTTTCTTT.

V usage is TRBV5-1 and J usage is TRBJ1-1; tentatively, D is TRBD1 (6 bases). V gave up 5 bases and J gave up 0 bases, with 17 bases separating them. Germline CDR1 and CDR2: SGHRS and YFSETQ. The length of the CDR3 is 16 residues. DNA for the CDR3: TGCGCCAGCAGAATCAGCCAGGGGCCTATGAACACTGAAGCTTTCTTT. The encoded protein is CASRISQGPMNTEAFF.

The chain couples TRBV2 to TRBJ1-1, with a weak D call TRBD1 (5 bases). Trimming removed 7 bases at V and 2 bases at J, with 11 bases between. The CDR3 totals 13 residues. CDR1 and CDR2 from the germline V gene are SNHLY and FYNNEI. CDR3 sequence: CASTWDGNTEAFF. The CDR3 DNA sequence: TGTGCCAGCACCTGGGACGGTAACACTGAAGCTTTCTTT. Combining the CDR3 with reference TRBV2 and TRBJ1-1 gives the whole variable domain EPEVTQTPSHQVTQMGQEVILRCVPISNHLYFYWYRQILGQKVEFLVSFYNNEISEKSEIFDDQFSVERPDGSNFTLKIRSTKLEDSAMYFCASTWDGNTEAFFGQGTRLTVV.

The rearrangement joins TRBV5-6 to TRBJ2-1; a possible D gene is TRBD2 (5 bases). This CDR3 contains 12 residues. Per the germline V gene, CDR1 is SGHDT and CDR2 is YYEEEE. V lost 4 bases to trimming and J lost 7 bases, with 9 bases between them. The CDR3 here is CASSPWENEQFF. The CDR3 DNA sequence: TGTGCCAGCAGCCCTTGGGAGAATGAGCAGTTCTTC.

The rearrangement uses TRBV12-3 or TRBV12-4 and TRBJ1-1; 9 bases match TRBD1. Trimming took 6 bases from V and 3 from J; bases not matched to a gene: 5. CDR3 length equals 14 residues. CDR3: CASSHDRGDTEAFF. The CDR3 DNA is TGTGCCAGCAGCCACGACAGGGGGGACACTGAAGCTTTCTTT.

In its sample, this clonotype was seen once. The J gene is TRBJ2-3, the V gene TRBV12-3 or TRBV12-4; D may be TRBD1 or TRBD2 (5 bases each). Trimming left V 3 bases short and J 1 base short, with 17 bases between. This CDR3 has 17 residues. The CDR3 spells CASSFYGGDHRTDTQYF. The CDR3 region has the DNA TGTGCCAGCAGTTTTTATGGGGGTGACCACCGCACAGATACGCAGTATTTT.

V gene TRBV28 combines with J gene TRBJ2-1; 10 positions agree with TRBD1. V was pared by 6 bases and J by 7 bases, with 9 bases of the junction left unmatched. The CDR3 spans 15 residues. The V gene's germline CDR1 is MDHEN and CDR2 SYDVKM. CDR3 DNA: TGTGCCAGCAGCCTAGACAGGGGGCAGGTTAATGAGCAGTTCTTC. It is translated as CASSLDRGQVNEQFF.

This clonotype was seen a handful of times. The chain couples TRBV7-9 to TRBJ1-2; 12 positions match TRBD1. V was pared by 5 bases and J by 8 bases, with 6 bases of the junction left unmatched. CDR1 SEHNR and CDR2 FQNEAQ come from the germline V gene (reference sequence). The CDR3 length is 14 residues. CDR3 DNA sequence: TGTGCCAGCAGCGCCGGGACAGGGGGCTCGGGCTACACCTTC. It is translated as CASSAGTGGSGYTF.

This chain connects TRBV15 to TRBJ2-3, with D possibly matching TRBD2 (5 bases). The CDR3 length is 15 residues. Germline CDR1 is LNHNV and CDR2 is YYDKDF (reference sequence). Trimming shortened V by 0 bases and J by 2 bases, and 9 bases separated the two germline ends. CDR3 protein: CATSREGRTTDTQYF. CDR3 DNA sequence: TGTGCCACCAGCAGAGAGGGGAGAACCACAGATACGCAGTATTTT.

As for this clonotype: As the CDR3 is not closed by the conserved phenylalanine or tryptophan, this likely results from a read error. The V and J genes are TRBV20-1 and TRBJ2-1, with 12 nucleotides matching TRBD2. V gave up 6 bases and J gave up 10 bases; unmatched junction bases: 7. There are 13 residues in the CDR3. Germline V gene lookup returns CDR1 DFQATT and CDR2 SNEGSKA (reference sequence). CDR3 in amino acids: CSARTSGALEQFL. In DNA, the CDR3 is TGCAGTGCCCGGACTAGCGGGGCACTGGAGCAGTTCTTG.

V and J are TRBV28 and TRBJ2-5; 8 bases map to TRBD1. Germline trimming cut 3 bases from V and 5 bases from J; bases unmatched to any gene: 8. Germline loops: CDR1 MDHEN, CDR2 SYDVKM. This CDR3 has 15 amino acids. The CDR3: CASSLAGTGGETQYF. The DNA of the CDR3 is TGTGCCAGCAGTTTGGCCGGGACAGGAGGGGAGACCCAGTACTTC.

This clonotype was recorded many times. This chain's CDR3 is CASSSGPEGHEQYF. Written as DNA, the CDR3 is TGTGCCAGCAGCTCGGGTCCCGAGGGGCACGAGCAGTACTTC. The chain uses TRBV6-5 and TRBJ2-7; possibly TRBD1 or TRBD2 for D (5 bases each). CDR1 is MNHEY, CDR2 SVGAGI, per germline. The CDR3 loop spans 14 amino acids. V lost 6 bases and J 5 bases, leaving 17 bases between the germline ends.

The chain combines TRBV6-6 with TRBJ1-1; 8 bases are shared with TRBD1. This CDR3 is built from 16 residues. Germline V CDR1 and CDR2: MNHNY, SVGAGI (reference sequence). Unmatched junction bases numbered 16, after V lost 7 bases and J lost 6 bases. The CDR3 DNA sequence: TGTGCCAGCACCCTCGGGCAGGGGGCTATTAGCGCTGAAGCTTTCTTT. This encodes CASTLGQGAISAEAFF.